Listed below are T cell receptor beta chains from one sample, sequenced in a study of low-dose radiotherapy and immunotherapy resistance in tumors. From the reads, TCRdb called clonotypes with MiXCR, one entry per CDR3 protein. Of approximately 70,000 distinct CDR3 sequences in the sample, roughly 31% are singletons; the top ten hold around 10%. The sample here was PBMCs, taken before treatment. Receptors were obtained from a female donor with ovarian cancer. Both conserved end residues are part of each CDR3.

TRBJ2-1 TRBV19 13 CASSISEYNEQFF
TRBJ1-6 TRBV5-8 15 CASSPGTTFNSPLHF
TRBJ1-5 TRBV2 16 CASTTMTGVSNQPQHF
TRBJ2-7 TRBV28 15 CASTIGSGIAYEQYF
TRBJ2-2 TRBV12-3/TRBV12-4 13 CASSSRVPGELFF
TRBJ2-7 TRBV11-2 15 CASSSPTGSNYEQYF
TRBJ2-7 TRBV4-1 16 CASSQVRGAGSYEQYF
TRBJ2-5 TRBV3-1 15 CASSQLGAGQETQYF
TRBJ2-3 TRBV5-1 15 CASSFGGRGTDTQYF
TRBJ1-1 TRBV7-2 15 CASSPLGTVKTEAFF
TRBJ1-6 TRBV29-1 13 CSVGEVRGSPLHF
TRBJ2-1 TRBV20-1 11 CSARDVREYFF
TRBJ2-5 TRBV11-2 13 CASNGGVQETQYF
TRBJ2-3 TRBV11-1 18 CASSLSQGGTSRGDTQYF
TRBJ2-2 TRBV18 12 CASSEASGELFF
TRBJ1-2 TRBV20-1 13 CSARGQVEYGYTF
TRBJ1-4 TRBV19 15 CASSRIRDINEKLFF
TRBJ2-5 TRBV29-1 13 CSASKWGGETQYF
TRBJ1-1 TRBV7-9 13 CASSLDSGTEAFF
TRBJ1-1 TRBV5-1 16 CASSIRTGAPRTEAFF
TRBJ1-1 TRBV13 14 CASSLDTGNTEAFF
TRBJ2-7 TRBV27 18 CASSLTPGLGTSGYEQYF
TRBJ2-7 TRBV7-3 18 CASSPRRQGEFPPLEQYF
TRBJ2-1 TRBV27 15 CASSHLAGAYNVQFF
TRBJ2-7 TRBV7-2 16 CASSLAGSPQLYEQYF
TRBJ2-3 TRBV18 15 CASSPPEGGPDTQYF
TRBJ1-5 TRBV12-3/TRBV12-4 15 CASRGTTGIYQPQHF
TRBJ1-5 TRBV10-3 15 CAISDNGRGNQPQHF
TRBJ2-7 TRBV7-2 13 CASSPGQGTEQYF
TRBJ1-6 TRBV23-1 16 CASRTRLGAYNSPLHF
TRBJ1-1 TRBV5-1 15 CASSRGTTVNTEAFF
TRBJ2-2 TRBV7-7 18 CASSSWTSGISTGELFFF
TRBJ2-2 TRBV27 17 CASSLSYRGAGTGELFF
TRBJ2-2 TRBV19 13 CATHAYTGELFFF
TRBJ2-6 TRBV24-1 13 CATSDYDGNVLTF
TRBJ1-1 TRBV5-1 15 CASSLGVTTNTEAFF
TRBJ1-2 TRBV15 15 CATSRGRGVNYGYTF
TRBJ1-4 TRBV10-3 13 CAISDRAGEKLFF
TRBJ1-2 TRBV27 13 CASRTQGFHGYTF
TRBJ2-3 TRBV2 15 CASTRGRGLVDTQYF